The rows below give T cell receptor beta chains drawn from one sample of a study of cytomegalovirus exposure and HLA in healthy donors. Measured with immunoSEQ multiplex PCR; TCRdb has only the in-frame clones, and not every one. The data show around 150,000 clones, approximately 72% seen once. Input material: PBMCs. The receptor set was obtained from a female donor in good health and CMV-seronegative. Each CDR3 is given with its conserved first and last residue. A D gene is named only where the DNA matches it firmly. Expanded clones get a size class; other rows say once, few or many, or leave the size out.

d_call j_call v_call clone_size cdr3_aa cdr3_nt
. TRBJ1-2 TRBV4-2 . CASSQDEGGVVLGTYGYTF TGTGCCAGCAGCCAAGACGAGGGAGGAGTAGTTCTGGGGACCTATGGCTACACCTTC
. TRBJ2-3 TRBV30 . CAWSARGAGHTDTQYF TGTGCCTGGAGTGCCAGAGGGGCGGGGCACACAGATACGCAGTATTTT
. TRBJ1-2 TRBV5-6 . CASSLYQGQAYGYTF TGTGCCAGCAGCTTATATCAGGGGCAGGCCTATGGCTACACCTTC
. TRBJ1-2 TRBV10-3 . CAISETGNGYTF TGTGCCATCAGTGAGACCGGGAATGGCTACACCTTC
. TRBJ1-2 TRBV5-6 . CASSQDRYGYTF TGTGCCAGCAGCCAGGACAGATATGGCTACACCTTC
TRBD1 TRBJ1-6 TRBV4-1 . CASSQLYGQAVDSPLHF TGCGCCAGCAGCCAGCTCTACGGACAGGCCGTTGATTCACCCCTCCACTTT
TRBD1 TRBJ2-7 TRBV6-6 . CASADTGTGLYEQYF TGTGCCAGCGCCGACACCGGGACAGGGCTATACGAGCAGTACTTC
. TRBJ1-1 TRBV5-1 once CASSLNVGGTEAFF TGCGCCAGCAGCTTGAATGTGGGAGGCACTGAAGCTTTCTTT
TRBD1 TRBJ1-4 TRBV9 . CASSDRDRGPEKLFF TGTGCCAGCAGCGACCGGGACAGGGGCCCTGAAAAACTGTTTTTT
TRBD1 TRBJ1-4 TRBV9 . CASSTRTGGNEKLFF TGTGCCAGCAGCACCCGGACAGGGGGAAATGAAAAACTGTTTTTT
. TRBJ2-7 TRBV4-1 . CASSQPPEYEQYF TGCGCCAGCAGCCAACCCCCCGAGTACGAGCAGTACTTC
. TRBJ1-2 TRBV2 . CASRGRDYGYTF TGTGCCAGCAGGGGGAGGGACTATGGCTACACCTTC
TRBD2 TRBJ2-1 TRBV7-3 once CASSSGLAGYNEQFF TGTGCCAGCAGCTCCGGACTAGCGGGCTACAATGAGCAGTTCTTC
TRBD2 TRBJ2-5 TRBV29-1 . CSAFREVETQYF TGCAGCGCTTTCCGGGAGGTGGAGACCCAGTACTTC
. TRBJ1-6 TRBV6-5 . CASQLAGPSPLHF TGTGCCAGCCAACTGGCAGGGCCCTCACCCCTCCACTTT
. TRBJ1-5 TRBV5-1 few CASSLESGSNQPQHF TGCGCCAGCAGCTTGGAGTCCGGTAGCAATCAGCCCCAGCATTTT
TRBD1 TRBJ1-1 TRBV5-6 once CASSIAWLTGPNTEAFF TGTGCCAGCAGCATAGCTTGGCTGACAGGGCCGAACACTGAAGCTTTCTTT
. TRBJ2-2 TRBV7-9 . CASSLDVRLVSSNTGELFF TGTGCCAGCAGCTTAGATGTAAGACTAGTCTCCTCTAACACCGGGGAGCTGTTTTTT
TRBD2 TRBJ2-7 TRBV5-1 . CASSSGLAGGSYEQYF TGCGCCAGCAGCTCGGGACTAGCGGGGGGCTCCTACGAGCAGTACTTC
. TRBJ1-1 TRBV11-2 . CASSLLIESGAFF TGTGCCAGCAGCTTGTTAATAGAATCCGGAGCTTTCTTT
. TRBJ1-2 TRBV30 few CAWSAGFYGYTF TGTGCCTGGAGCGCGGGGTTCTATGGCTACACCTTC
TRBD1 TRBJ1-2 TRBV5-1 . CASSLTATGPDGYTF TGCGCCAGCAGCTTGACAGCGACAGGGCCGGATGGCTACACCTTC
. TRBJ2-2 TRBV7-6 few CASSLEGSGELFF TGTGCCAGCAGCTTGGAGGGATCCGGGGAGCTGTTTTTT
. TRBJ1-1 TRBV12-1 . CASRLTGSSEAFF TGTGCCAGCAGACTCACAGGGAGCTCTGAAGCTTTCTTT
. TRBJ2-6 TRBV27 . CASSLLGGFGANVLTF TGTGCCAGCAGTTTATTGGGGGGATTTGGGGCCAACGTCCTGACTTTC
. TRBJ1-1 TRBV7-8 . CASSLRGAMAEAFF TGTGCCAGCAGCTTACGTGGGGCGATGGCTGAAGCTTTCTTT
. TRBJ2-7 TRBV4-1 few CASSQDRGYEQYF TGCGCCAGCAGCCAAGATAGGGGCTACGAGCAGTACTTC
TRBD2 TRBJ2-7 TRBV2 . CASSGTTHEQYF TGTGCCAGCTCCGGGACTACCCACGAGCAGTACTTC
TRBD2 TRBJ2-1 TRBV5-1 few CASSPEGRTSGRQFF TGCGCCAGCAGCCCGGAGGGCCGGACTAGCGGGAGGCAGTTCTTC
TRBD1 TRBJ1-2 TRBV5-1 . CASSPGSGTGNNYGYTF TGCGCCAGCAGCCCGGGGTCAGGGACAGGGAATAACTATGGCTACACCTTC
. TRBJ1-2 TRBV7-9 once CASSLWRGAYGYTF TGTGCCAGCAGCTTATGGCGGGGTGCCTATGGCTACACCTTC
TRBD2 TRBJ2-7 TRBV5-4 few CASSPGGAGGDYEQYF TGTGCCAGCAGCCCAGGGGGAGCGGGAGGGGACTACGAGCAGTACTTC
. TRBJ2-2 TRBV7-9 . CASSPDTLNTGELFF TGTGCCAGCAGCCCCGACACCTTGAACACCGGGGAGCTGTTTTTT
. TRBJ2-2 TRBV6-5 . CASHATNTGELFF TGTGCCAGTCACGCTACGAACACCGGGGAGCTGTTTTTT
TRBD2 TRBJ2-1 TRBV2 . CASSEEGGGNYNEQFF TGTGCCAGCAGTGAAGAAGGCGGGGGGAATTACAATGAGCAGTTCTTC
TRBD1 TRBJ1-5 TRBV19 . CASSLTGTGGTQPQHF TGTGCCAGTAGCCTAACCGGGACAGGGGGCACTCAGCCCCAGCATTTT
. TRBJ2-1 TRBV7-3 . CASSLSAGMFDEQFF TGTGCCAGCAGCTTATCGGCGGGAATGTTCGATGAGCAGTTCTTC
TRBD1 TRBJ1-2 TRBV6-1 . CASSERAGQSNGYTF TGTGCCAGCAGTGAAAGGGCGGGACAGTCGAATGGCTACACCTTC
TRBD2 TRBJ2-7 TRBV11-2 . CASSFSGGEQYF TGTGCCAGCAGCTTCTCGGGGGGCGAGCAGTACTTC
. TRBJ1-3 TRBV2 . CASSVHTGNTIYF TGTGCCAGCAGTGTACATACTGGAAACACCATATATTTT
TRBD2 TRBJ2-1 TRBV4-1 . CASSQDGTSGGYEQFF TGTGCCAGCAGCCAAGATGGGACTAGCGGGGGTTATGAGCAGTTCTTC
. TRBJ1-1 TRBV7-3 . CASSLQVNTEAFF TGTGCCAGCAGCCTGCAGGTGAACACTGAAGCTTTCTTT
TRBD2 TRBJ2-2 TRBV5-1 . CASSLASAGRDGELFF TGCGCCAGCAGCTTGGCCTCGGCAGGGAGGGACGGGGAGCTGTTTTTT
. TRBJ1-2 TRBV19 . CASSMAGGYGYTF TGTGCCAGTAGTATGGCGGGGGGCTATGGCTACACCTTC
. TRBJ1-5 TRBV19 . CASSTYTQGQPQHF TGTGCCAGTAGTACATACACGCAGGGTCAGCCCCAGCATTTT